This paragraph reports one T cell receptor (beta chain). The clone's antigen remains unknown. There are no base qualities to consult, and no much larger clone falls within one base. The tumor samples were collected prior to definitive surgery or chemotherapy. Genomic DNA was extracted by the MD Anderson Biospecimen Extraction Resource, and TCR sequencing was done by the MD Anderson Cancer Genomics Laboratory. This record belongs to a study of high-grade serous ovarian cancer treatment subgroups (dated by TCRdb to the early 2020s). Regarding the research as a whole: On average, sequencing produced about 14,000 reads and 6,500 to 7,500 unique TCR beta rearrangements for each sample. One primary tumor sample and two metastatic tumor samples were contributed by each patient, so that some 100 samples were obtained in total. TCR beta repertoires were profiled in patients with high-grade serous ovarian cancer who were grouped, under a laparoscopic triage algorithm, by complete gross resection or by neoadjuvant chemotherapy response. The approximately 30-patient cohort included approximately 10 patients with no residual disease after primary surgery (R0), approximately 10 excellent NACT responders, and approximately 10 poor NACT responders. Summary of the overall study and its limitations: Repertoire similarity between tumors from the same patient ranged from roughly 0.095 to 0.8, while tumors from different patients showed almost no similarity. Bulk tumor TCR sequencing lacked spatial information, limiting insight into HGSC tumor complexity and diversity. Neoantigen level correlated positively with TCR clonal relatedness, and copy number variation and mutation load from whole-genome sequencing showed a positive trend with TCR clonal relatedness. TCR repertoire analyses focused on CDR3; CDR1 and CDR2 were not analyzed.

The 90 to 95 tumor samples underwent high-throughput TCR profiling with ImmunoSEQ. Per the original workflow: To measure repertoire diversity, the metrics used were richness (unique productive sequences), clonality, evenness and relatedness, and the Bhattacharyya coefficient was used to assess similarity between samples. In a sensitivity analysis, TCRs with fewer than two reads were excluded, and consistent conclusions were obtained. TCRdb took over this immuneACCESS table, retaining in-frame rearrangements with V and J assigned. Such tables are incomplete; in checked studies, under half of the missing clones stem from an unresolved V gene, and the remainder is unexplained. V, J and clone size derive from that table, while D and trimming were established from the DNA sequence. Recorded for this sample are 930 or so clones; 68% of them occurred a single time. Of the sample, 9.2% falls within the top ten clones.

Trimming removed 4 bases from V and 7 bases from J; the gene matches leave 12 bases unexplained. There are 17 amino acids in the CDR3, from cysteine to phenylalanine inclusive. CDR3 DNA only is kept here, 51 bases in frame from base 1. From the germline V gene, CDR1 is SGHRS and CDR2 is YFSETQ. The chain uses TRBV5-1 and TRBJ2-1; 12 nucleotides in the junction match TRBD1. Sequencing was performed on tumor tissue. This receptor was identified in a human donor with high-grade serous ovarian cancer. The encoded CDR3 is CASSRGSGTGGLNEQFF. The DNA sequence follows: TGCGCCAGCAGCCGGGGGAGCGGGACAGGGGGCTTGAATGAGCAGTTCTTC. The CDR3, completed at both ends by the reference TRBV5-1 and TRBJ2-1 genes, gives the full variable domain KAGVTQTPRYLIKTRGQQVTLSCSPISGHRSVSWYQQTPGQGLQFLFEYFSETQRNKGNFPGRFSGRQFSNSRSEMNVSTLELGDSALYLCASSRGSGTGGLNEQFFGPGTRLTVL.